The 10 T cell receptor beta chains listed next were all sequenced from one sample in a study of cytomegalovirus exposure and HLA in healthy donors. The PCR employed 60 Vbeta primers together with 13 Jbeta primers. Profiled with immunoSEQ multiplex PCR; TCRdb holds only in-frame clones, not every one. The data hold around 100,000 clones, with approximately 85% observed a single time. Material: PBMCs. The source is a man aged 30 to 45 in good health and CMV-seronegative.

The chain has TRBV11-2 and TRBJ1-1; no firm D call. Trimming removed 5 bases at V and 4 bases at J, with 11 bases between. The CDR3 consists of 13 residues. Germline loops: CDR1 SGHAT, CDR2 FQNNGV. The DNA for the CDR3 is TGTGCCAGCAGCCCCGGACTTTCCACTGAAGCTTTCTTT. This gives the protein CASSPGLSTEAFF.

The chain recombines TRBV2 with TRBJ2-5, with a tentative D call TRBD2 (6 bases). The CDR3 loop spans 14 amino acids. V shed 5 bases and J shed 4 bases, with 14 bases lying between them. The germline CDR1 and CDR2 sequences are SNHLY and FYNNEI. The CDR3 bases are TGTGCCAGCAGTCGGGGGAGGAGCCCAGAGACCCAGTACTTC. It encodes CASSRGRSPETQYF.

The V and J genes are TRBV7-9 and TRBJ2-1; D gene unclear. V dropped 9 bases and J dropped 5 bases, with 8 bases sitting between them. From germline, CDR1 is SEHNR and CDR2 FQNEAQ (reference sequence). The length of the CDR3 is 11 residues. The CDR3 region is CASERDNEQFF. CDR3 in DNA: TGTGCCAGTGAACGGGACAATGAGCAGTTCTTC. The variable domain in full, with the rest retrieved from reference TRBV7-9 and TRBJ2-1, is DTGVSQNPRHKITKRGQNVTFRCDPISEHNRLYWYRQTLGQGPEFLTYFQNEAQLEKSRLLSDRFSAERPKGSFSTLEIQRTEQGDSAMYLCASERDNEQFFGPGTRLTVL.

The V call is TRBV27, the J call TRBJ2-7; D ambiguous. The CDR3 runs to 15 residues. From germline, CDR1 is MNHEY and CDR2 SMNVEV (reference sequence). Trimming removed 0 bases at V and 3 bases at J, with 12 bases between. CDR3 sequence (DNA): TGTGCCAGCAGTTTATCGTATCAGTTAATCTACGAGCAGTACTTC. Its translation: CASSLSYQLIYEQYF.

The rearrangement links TRBV5-1 to TRBJ2-3; TRBD1 matches at 9 bases. Germline lookup yields CDR1 SGHRS and CDR2 YFSETQ. After removal of 4 bases from V and 5 bases from J, the junction contained 5 bases not matched to a gene. CDR3 size: 14 residues. The CDR3 reads CASSGGQGGDTQYF. The CDR3 DNA reads as TGCGCCAGCAGCGGGGGACAGGGAGGAGATACGCAGTATTTT.

This rearrangement joins TRBV5-4 to TRBJ1-1, with 8 bases identical to TRBD1. J was trimmed by 6 bases and V by 5 bases; bases with no gene match: 12. The CDR3 contains 15 residues. From germline, CDR1 is SGHNT and CDR2 YYREEE (reference sequence). CDR3 DNA: TGTGCCAGCAGTCGACAGGGGAGGGGGAGTCCTGAAGCTTTCTTT. Protein: CASSRQGRGSPEAFF.

CDR3 sequence (DNA): TGTGCCAGCAGCTTACCAACCGGGACAGGAAACACTGAAGCTTTCTTT. This gives the protein CASSLPTGTGNTEAFF. The rearrangement links TRBV7-9 to TRBJ1-1; TRBD1 matches 8 bases. Germline assignment: CDR1 SEHNR and CDR2 FQNEAQ (reference sequence). The CDR3 sequence is 16 residues long. The ends lost 2 bases at V and 2 bases at J; junction bases unmatched: 7. Full variable domain (remainder filled in from reference TRBV7-9 and TRBJ1-1): DTGVSQNPRHKITKRGQNVTFRCDPISEHNRLYWYRQTLGQGPEFLTYFQNEAQLEKSRLLSDRFSAERPKGSFSTLEIQRTEQGDSAMYLCASSLPTGTGNTEAFFGQGTRLTVV.

J is TRBJ2-2 and V is TRBV15; D may be TRBD1 (5 bases). V was shortened by 0 bases and J by 1 base, with 9 bases between the two germline ends. Germline V lookup: CDR1 LNHNV, CDR2 YYDKDF (reference sequence). CDR3 length equals 16 residues. The CDR3 loop reads CATSRDRGRNTGELFF. CDR3 DNA: TGTGCCACCAGCAGAGATAGGGGCAGGAACACCGGGGAGCTGTTTTTT. The full variable domain, rest sourced from reference TRBV15 and TRBJ2-2, is DAMVIQNPRYQVTQFGKPVTLSCSQTLNHNVMYWYQQKSSQAPKLLFHYYDKDFNNEADTPDNFQSRRPNTSFCFLDIRSPGLGDTAMYLCATSRDRGRNTGELFFGEGSRLTVL.

The chain has TRBV5-6 and TRBJ2-7; tentative D call: TRBD2 (6 bases). Germline V gene data show CDR1 as SGHDT and CDR2 as YYEEEE. V was trimmed by 4 bases and J by 6 bases, leaving 20 bases between them. The CDR3 is 15 amino acids. In DNA form, the CDR3 reads TGTGCCAGCAGCCGTCCCGCGGGGAGTCTACGCGAGCAGTACTTC. This sequence encodes CASSRPAGSLREQYF.

The chain is built from TRBV6-7 and TRBJ2-2; 10 nucleotides agree with TRBD2. TRBV6-7 is known as an ORF, though its function is uncertain. V dropped 2 bases and J dropped 6; count of bases not matched to a gene: 12. The length of the CDR3 is 18 residues. CDR3 nucleotides: TGTGCCAGCAGTTACCCGACCCAGCGGGGGGGCGCCGCCGGGGAGCTGTTTTTT. Its protein product is CASSYPTQRGGAAGELFF.